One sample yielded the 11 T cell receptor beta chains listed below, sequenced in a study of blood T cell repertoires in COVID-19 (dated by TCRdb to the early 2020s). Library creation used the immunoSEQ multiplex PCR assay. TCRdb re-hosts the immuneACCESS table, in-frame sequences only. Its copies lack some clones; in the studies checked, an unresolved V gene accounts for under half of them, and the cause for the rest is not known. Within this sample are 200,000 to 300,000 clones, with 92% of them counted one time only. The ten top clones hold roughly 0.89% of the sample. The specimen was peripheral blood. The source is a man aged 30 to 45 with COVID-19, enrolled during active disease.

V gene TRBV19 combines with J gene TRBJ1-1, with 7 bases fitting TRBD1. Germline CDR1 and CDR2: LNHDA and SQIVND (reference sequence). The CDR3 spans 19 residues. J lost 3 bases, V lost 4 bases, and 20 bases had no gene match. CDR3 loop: CASSTIRDTTTGFHTEAFF. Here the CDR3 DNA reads TGTGCCAGTAGTACAATCCGGGACACAACGACAGGGTTCCACACTGAAGCTTTCTTT.

The CDR3 sequence: CASSLAARGGAIEQFF. The DNA for the CDR3 is TGCGCCAGCAGCTTGGCCGCACGCGGGGGGGCCATTGAGCAGTTCTTC. V and J are TRBV5-1 and TRBJ2-1; TRBD2 matches at 9 bases. Germline trimming cut 0 bases from V and 9 bases from J; bases unmatched to any gene: 10. The germline V gene encodes CDR1 SGHRS and CDR2 YFSETQ. CDR3 length: 16 amino acids.

In DNA form, the CDR3 reads TGTGCCAGCAGCCGGGCACAGGGTGGGTATGGCTACACCTTC. This sequence encodes CASSRAQGGYGYTF. The J gene is TRBJ1-2, the V gene TRBV5-5; possible D gene TRBD1, 6 bases. Looked up from germline, CDR1 is SGHKS and CDR2 is YYEKEE (reference sequence). Trimming shortened V by 4 bases and J by 5 bases, and 15 bases separated the two germline ends. This CDR3 comprises 14 residues.

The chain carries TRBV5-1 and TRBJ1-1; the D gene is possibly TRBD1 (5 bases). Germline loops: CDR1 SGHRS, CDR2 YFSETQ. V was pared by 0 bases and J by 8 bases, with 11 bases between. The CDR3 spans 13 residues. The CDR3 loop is CASSLGWQGEAFF. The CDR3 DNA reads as TGCGCCAGCAGCTTGGGGTGGCAGGGCGAAGCTTTCTTT.

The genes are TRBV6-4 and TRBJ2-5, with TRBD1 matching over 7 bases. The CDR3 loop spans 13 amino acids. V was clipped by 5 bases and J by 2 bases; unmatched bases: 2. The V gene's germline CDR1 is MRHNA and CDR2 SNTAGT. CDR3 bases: TGTGCCAGCAGTAAGGGACAGCAAGAGACCCAGTACTTC. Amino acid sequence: CASSKGQQETQYF.

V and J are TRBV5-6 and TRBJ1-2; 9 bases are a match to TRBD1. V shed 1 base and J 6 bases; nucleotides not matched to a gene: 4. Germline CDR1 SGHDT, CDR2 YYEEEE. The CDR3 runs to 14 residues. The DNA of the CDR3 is TGTGCCAGCAGCTTGAACAGGGGGCGAGATGGCTACACCTTC. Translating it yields CASSLNRGRDGYTF.

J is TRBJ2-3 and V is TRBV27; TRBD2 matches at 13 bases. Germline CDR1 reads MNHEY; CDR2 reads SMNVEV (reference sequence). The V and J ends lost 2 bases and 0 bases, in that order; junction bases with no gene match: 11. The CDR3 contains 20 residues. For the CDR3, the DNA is TGTGCCAGCAGTTTACCCTACGGGACTAGCGGGGAACCTAGCACAGATACGCAGTATTTT. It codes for CASSLPYGTSGEPSTDTQYF.

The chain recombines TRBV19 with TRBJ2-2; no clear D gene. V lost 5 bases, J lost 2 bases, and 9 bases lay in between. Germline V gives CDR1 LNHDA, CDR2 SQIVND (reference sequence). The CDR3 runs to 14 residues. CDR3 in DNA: TGTGCCAGTAGTCTAACTTCAAACACCGGGGAGCTGTTTTTT. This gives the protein CASSLTSNTGELFF.

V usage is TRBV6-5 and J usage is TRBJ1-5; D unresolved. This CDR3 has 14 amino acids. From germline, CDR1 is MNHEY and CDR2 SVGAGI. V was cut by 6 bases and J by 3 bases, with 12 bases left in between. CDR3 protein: CASSRGKSNQPQHF. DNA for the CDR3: TGTGCCAGCAGCCGCGGTAAGTCCAATCAGCCCCAGCATTTT.

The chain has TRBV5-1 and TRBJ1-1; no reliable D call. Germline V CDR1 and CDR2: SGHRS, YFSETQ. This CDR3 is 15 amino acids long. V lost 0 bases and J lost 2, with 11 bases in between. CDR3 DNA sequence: TGCGCCAGCAGCTTGGGATCCGGGAAAAACACTGAAGCTTTCTTT. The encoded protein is CASSLGSGKNTEAFF.

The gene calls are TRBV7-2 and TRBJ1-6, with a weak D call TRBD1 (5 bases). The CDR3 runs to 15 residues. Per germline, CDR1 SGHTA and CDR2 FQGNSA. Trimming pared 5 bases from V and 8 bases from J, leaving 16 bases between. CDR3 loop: CASSTQGIGYSPLHF. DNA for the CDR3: TGTGCCAGCAGCACCCAGGGAATCGGTTATTCACCCCTCCACTTT. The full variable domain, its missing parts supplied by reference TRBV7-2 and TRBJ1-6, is GAGVSQSPSNKVTEKGKDVELRCDPISGHTALYWYRQSLGQGLEFLIYFQGNSAPDKSGLPSDRFSAERTGGSVSTLTIQRTQQEDSAVYLCASSTQGIGYSPLHFGNGTRLTVT.